The 23 T cell receptor beta chains below come from one sample, sequenced in a study of blood T cell repertoires in COVID-19 (dated by TCRdb to 2020 to 2022). The library was built by means of the immunoSEQ multiplex PCR assay. TCRdb provides this immuneACCESS table in a form limited to in-frame rearrangements. Some clones are lacking; in checked studies, under half of them reflect an unresolved V gene, and why the rest are absent is not known. Across this sample there are around 120,000 clones, with 80% to 90% seen only once. The ten largest clonotypes hold 2% to 2.5% of the sample. Material: PBMCs or T cells enriched from blood (not recorded which). These receptor sequences come from a woman in her forties or fifties who had recovered from COVID-19.

This chain links TRBV4-1 with TRBJ2-7; D possibly corresponds to TRBD2 (5 bases). The CDR3 has 14 amino acids. Germline CDR1 MGHRA, CDR2 YSYEKL. Between the trimmed V and J ends, which lost 5 bases and 2 bases, there was a span of 13 bases. The CDR3 DNA follows: TGCGCCAGCAGCTCCCGGGAAAAAACCTACGAGCAGTACTTC. This gives the protein CASSSREKTYEQYF.

V usage is TRBV30 and J usage is TRBJ2-3; TRBD1 might be the D (6 bases). V lost 4 bases to trimming and J lost 4 bases, with 12 bases between them. CDR3 length: 13 amino acids. In germline, CDR1 is GTSNPN, CDR2 SVGIG (reference sequence). The CDR3 is CAWNPAGADTQYF. DNA for the CDR3: TGTGCCTGGAATCCGGCAGGGGCAGATACGCAGTATTTT.

This chain connects TRBV7-3 to TRBJ1-6, with 9 positions matching TRBD1. The CDR3 contains 16 residues. The J segment lost 4 bases and the V segment lost 0 bases, leaving 1 base of the junction unmatched. In germline, CDR1 is SGHTA, CDR2 FQGTGA. CDR3 amino acids: CASSLTGTGYNSPLHF. The DNA of the CDR3 is TGTGCCAGCAGCTTAACCGGGACAGGGTATAATTCACCCCTCCACTTT.

The chain carries TRBV5-1 and TRBJ1-4; TRBD1 agrees at 7 bases. CDR1 and CDR2 from the germline V gene are SGHRS and YFSETQ. Trimming cost V 6 bases and J 6 bases; bases outside gene matches: 8. The CDR3 is made up of 14 amino acids. The CDR3 sequence is CASKLTGEDEKLFF. CDR3 nucleotide sequence: TGCGCCAGCAAATTAACAGGGGAGGATGAAAAACTGTTTTTT.

The V call is TRBV14, the J call TRBJ1-2; D perhaps matches TRBD1 (6 bases). V was trimmed by 0 bases and J by 1 base, leaving 9 bases between them. This CDR3 region has 15 residues. The germline CDR1 and CDR2 sequences are SGHDN and FVKESK. The CDR3 DNA reads as TGTGCCAGCAGCCAAGATCCCAGGGGTAACTATGGCTACACCTTC. The encoded protein is CASSQDPRGNYGYTF.

The V call is TRBV5-1, the J call TRBJ1-1; D is possibly TRBD1 (6 bases). Trimming removed 0 bases from V and 3 bases from J, with 9 bases in between. This CDR3 region has 14 residues. Germline V gene lookup returns CDR1 SGHRS and CDR2 YFSETQ. DNA for the CDR3: TGCGCCAGCAGCTTGGCCGAGGGGGACACTGAAGCTTTCTTT. Amino acids: CASSLAEGDTEAFF.

This clone came up once. The chain couples TRBV7-2 to TRBJ2-5, with D unresolved. Germline V CDR1 and CDR2: SGHTA, FQGNSA. V was trimmed by 5 bases and J by 2 bases, leaving 12 bases between them. The length of the CDR3 is 14 residues. DNA of the CDR3: TGTGCCAGCAGCAGTGCGAACGTACAAGAGACCCAGTACTTC. It codes for CASSSANVQETQYF. Together with reference TRBV7-2 and TRBJ2-5, the CDR3 gives the full variable domain: GAGVSQSPSNKVTEKGKDVELRCDPISGHTALYWYRQSLGQGLEFLIYFQGNSAPDKSGLPSDRFSAERTGGSVSTLTIQRTQQEDSAVYLCASSSANVQETQYFGPGTRLLVL.

The V and J genes are TRBV5-4 and TRBJ2-5; 10 bases match TRBD2. J was trimmed by 3 bases and V by 0 bases; bases with no gene match: 2. Germline assignment: CDR1 SGHNT and CDR2 YYREEE (reference sequence). CDR3 length: 15 amino acids. CDR3 residues: CASSLASGSKETQYF. The CDR3 bases are TGTGCCAGCAGCTTGGCTAGCGGGAGTAAAGAGACCCAGTACTTC. The full variable domain, with the rest looked up from reference TRBV5-4 and TRBJ2-5, is ETGVTQSPTHLIKTRGQQVTLRCSSQSGHNTVSWYQQALGQGPQFIFQYYREEENGRGNFPPRFSGLQFPNYSSELNVNALELDDSALYLCASSLASGSKETQYFGPGTRLLVL.

This sequence joins TRBV7-6 and TRBJ2-7; D is ambiguous. Looked up from germline, CDR1 is SGHVS and CDR2 is FNYEAQ. The CDR3 contains 14 residues. The V and J ends lost 0 bases and 2 bases respectively, with 8 bases between them. CDR3 sequence: CASSLAGTAYEQYF. CDR3 in DNA: TGTGCCAGCAGCTTAGCGGGCACAGCCTACGAGCAGTACTTC.

The V and J genes are TRBV21-1 and TRBJ1-1. TRBV21-1 is recorded as a pseudogene. CDR3 length: 15 amino acids. The CDR3 region is CASIQRGGEDTEAFF. The CDR3 DNA reads TGTGCCAGCATCCAAAGGGGGGGGGAAGACACTGAAGCTTTCTTT.

This chain links TRBV19 with TRBJ2-6; 7 nucleotides agree with TRBD2. With V trimmed by 7 bases and J by 2 bases, 5 bases remained unmatched. CDR1 is LNHDA and CDR2 is SQIVND in the germline V gene (reference sequence). The CDR3 extends over 15 amino acids. The CDR3 spells CASTLRGAGANVLTF. The CDR3 DNA reads TGTGCCAGTACCCTCCGGGGGGCTGGGGCCAACGTCCTGACTTTC.

V is TRBV24-1 and J is TRBJ2-3; a possible D gene is TRBD1 (6 bases). The ends were cut back, 0 bases at V and 1 base at J, with 7 bases in the middle. The germline gives CDR1 KGHDR, CDR2 SFDVKD. The CDR3 sequence is 15 residues long. CDR3 amino acids: CATSDLPGGTDTQYF. The CDR3 nucleotides are TGTGCCACCAGTGATTTGCCAGGGGGCACAGATACGCAGTATTTT.

The chain recombines TRBV3-1 (or the pseudogene TRBV3-2) with TRBJ1-5; the D gene is possibly TRBD1 (5 bases). Germline CDR1 is LGHDT and CDR2 is YNNKEL (reference sequence). The CDR3 covers 13 residues. Trimming removed 0 bases from V and 13 bases from J, with 13 bases in between. The CDR3 region is CASSQDARGRQHF. Here the CDR3 DNA reads TGTGCCAGCAGCCAAGATGCAAGGGGTCGGCAGCATTTT.

The chain carries TRBV9 and TRBJ2-7; 10 bases are shared with TRBD2. The germline V gene has CDR1 SGDLS and CDR2 YYNGEE. There are 16 residues in the CDR3. J lost 4 bases, V lost 4 bases, and 11 bases had no gene match. The CDR3 is CASSTTSLAGEYEQYF. CDR3 DNA: TGTGCCAGCAGCACAACAAGCCTAGCGGGGGAATACGAGCAGTACTTC.

The gene calls are TRBV7-2 and TRBJ1-6, with TRBD1 as a possible D gene (5 bases). CDR1 SGHTA and CDR2 FQGNSA come from the germline V gene. The CDR3 is 13 amino acids. V gave up 8 bases and J gave up 11 bases, with 16 bases separating them. In nucleotides, the CDR3 is TGTGCCAGCCGCGACTCTGGGGCGACACCCCTCCACTTT. Residues: CASRDSGATPLHF.

This rearrangement joins TRBV5-1 to TRBJ1-2; D uncertain. Per the germline V gene, CDR1 is SGHRS and CDR2 is YFSETQ. V lost 4 bases and J lost 0, with 13 bases in between. This CDR3 contains 15 residues. CDR3 DNA: TGCGCCAGCAGCCCCGGCGGCCCCGCTAACTATGGCTACACCTTC. This gives the protein CASSPGGPANYGYTF.

This clone was seen a single time. V usage is TRBV12-5 and J usage is TRBJ1-5; no firm D call. The CDR3 runs 14 residues. Per germline, CDR1 LGHNT and CDR2 FRNRAP. Trimming shortened V by 0 bases and J by 7 bases, and 10 bases separated the two germline ends. CDR3 sequence (DNA): TGTGCTAGTGGTTTGGTGTCTAATCCCCAGCCCCAGCATTTT. Its translation: CASGLVSNPQPQHF.

This CDR3 is CASSQDRRVQYF. CDR3 coding DNA: TGTGCCAGCAGCCAGGACAGAAGGGTTCAGTACTTC. V usage is TRBV2 and J usage is TRBJ2-4, with D perhaps TRBD1 (6 bases). The germline V gene encodes CDR1 SNHLY and CDR2 FYNNEI. Trimming took 6 bases from V and 11 from J, leaving 14 bases between them. The CDR3 is 12 residues long. The complete variable domain, with remaining parts taken from reference TRBV2 and TRBJ2-4, reads EPEVTQTPSHQVTQMGQEVILRCVPISNHLYFYWYRQILGQKVEFLVSFYNNEISEKSEIFDDQFSVERPDGSNFTLKIRSTKLEDSAMYFCASSQDRRVQYFGAGTRLSVL.

About this clone: One end of the junction does not line up with germline, which may come from a read error. The J gene is TRBJ1-2, the V gene TRBV6-1; 9 positions match TRBD1. Germline CDR1 and CDR2: MNHNS and SASEGT. The CDR3 has 15 amino acids. The CDR3 DNA reads TGTGCCAGCAGGGAAGGGACAGGGTTAGGGTATGGCTACACCTTC. Translated: CASREGTGLGYGYTF.

The chain recombines TRBV30 with TRBJ1-4, with TRBD1 as a possible D gene (5 bases). The germline CDR1 and CDR2 sequences are GTSNPN and SVGIG (reference sequence). The CDR3 contains 16 residues. Between the trimmed V and J ends, which lost 0 bases and 7 bases, there was a span of 18 bases. The CDR3 reads CAWSVLGTGGSEKLFF. The CDR3 region has the DNA TGTGCCTGGAGTGTACTAGGCACAGGCGGGAGTGAAAAACTGTTTTTT. The full variable domain, completed using reference TRBV30 and TRBJ1-4, is SQTIHQWPATLVQPVGSPLSLECTVEGTSNPNLYWYRQAAGRGLQLLFYSVGIGQISSEVPQNLSASRPQDRQFILSSKKLLLSDSGFYLCAWSVLGTGGSEKLFFGSGTQLSVL.

The chain has TRBV5-1 and TRBJ2-1; TRBD1 agrees at 8 bases. The CDR3 has 17 residues. Germline V lookup: CDR1 SGHRS, CDR2 YFSETQ. The junction had 10 bases not matched to a gene; V was cut back by 4 bases and J by 1 base. In nucleotides, the CDR3 is TGCGCCAGCAGCCCATGGACAGGGATAAATTCCTACAATGAGCAGTTCTTC. Translating it yields CASSPWTGINSYNEQFF.

The V gene is TRBV10-1, the J gene TRBJ2-1; 8 nucleotides line up with TRBD2. This CDR3 is built from 17 residues. From germline, CDR1 is WNHNN and CDR2 SYGVQD (reference sequence). The V gene end was trimmed by 4 bases and the J gene end by 5 bases; junction bases not matched to a gene: 13. CDR3 in amino acids: CASSGDLSLAGNNEQFF. As DNA, the CDR3 is TGCGCCAGCAGTGGGGACCTAAGTTTAGCGGGGAACAATGAGCAGTTCTTC.

The chain joins TRBV11-3 to TRBJ1-1; D remains ambiguous. Trimming shortened V by 8 bases and J by 1 base, and 14 bases separated the two germline ends. The V gene's germline CDR1 is SGHNT and CDR2 YENEEA. The CDR3 contains 14 residues. The chain's CDR3 is CASFRRAGNTEAFF. Here the CDR3 DNA reads TGTGCCAGCTTCCGGAGGGCAGGGAACACTGAAGCTTTCTTT.